This T cell receptor (beta chain) is from a study of response to subunit inactivated influenza vaccine. General study results and limits: Every seasonal influenza vaccination brings in few new T cells, the authors suggested.

This clonotype came up a few times. Its target is unknown. Using its own MiXCR run on the RT-PCR reads, TCRdb lists one record per CDR3 protein. The profile shows around 250,000 distinct CDR3 sequences, more than 10% of them singletons. The sequences come from non-naive T cells sorted from PBMCs, collected roughly 15 days before vaccination. This sequence originates from a man in his fifties or sixties who received an inactivated influenza vaccine.

The CDR3 loop is CASSVSGGAYEQYF. For the CDR3, the DNA is TGTGCCAGCAGCGTTAGCGGGGGAGCCTACGAGCAGTACTTC. The rearrangement links TRBV5-4 to TRBJ2-7; TRBD2 matches at 9 bases. The CDR3 is 14 amino acids. Germline assignment: CDR1 SGHNT and CDR2 YYREEE (reference sequence). Trimming removed 4 bases from V and 2 bases from J; junction bases left unmatched: 4.